The TCR beta chain under discussion was sequenced for a study of shared clonotypes between healthy human individuals. All the donors were Caucasian adults who lived in Nashville, Tennessee. This clone was seen just once. Replicate sorted-subset PCRs were loaded with around 0.2 ug DNA, 31,000 or so T cell genomes. Libraries were prepared by immunoSEQ multiplex PCR; TCRdb keeps only in-frame clonotypes and omits some of them. The sample has some 2,100,000 clones, approximately 96% seen once. The TCR sequence derives from a man between 18 and 29 years old in good health. Sequencing was done on a sample of naive CD4+ T cells sorted from blood. Subset of the sample: CD45RA+ positively selected.

The CDR3 DNA reads TGTGCCATCAGTGGGGGCAGGAGCAATCAGCCCCAGCATTTT. Its protein is CAISGGRSNQPQHF. This chain uses TRBV10-3 with TRBJ1-5, with D perhaps TRBD1 (5 bases). Germline V lookup: CDR1 ENHRY, CDR2 SYGVKD. The CDR3 sequence is 14 residues long. V shed 4 bases and J shed 1 base, with 8 bases lying between them.